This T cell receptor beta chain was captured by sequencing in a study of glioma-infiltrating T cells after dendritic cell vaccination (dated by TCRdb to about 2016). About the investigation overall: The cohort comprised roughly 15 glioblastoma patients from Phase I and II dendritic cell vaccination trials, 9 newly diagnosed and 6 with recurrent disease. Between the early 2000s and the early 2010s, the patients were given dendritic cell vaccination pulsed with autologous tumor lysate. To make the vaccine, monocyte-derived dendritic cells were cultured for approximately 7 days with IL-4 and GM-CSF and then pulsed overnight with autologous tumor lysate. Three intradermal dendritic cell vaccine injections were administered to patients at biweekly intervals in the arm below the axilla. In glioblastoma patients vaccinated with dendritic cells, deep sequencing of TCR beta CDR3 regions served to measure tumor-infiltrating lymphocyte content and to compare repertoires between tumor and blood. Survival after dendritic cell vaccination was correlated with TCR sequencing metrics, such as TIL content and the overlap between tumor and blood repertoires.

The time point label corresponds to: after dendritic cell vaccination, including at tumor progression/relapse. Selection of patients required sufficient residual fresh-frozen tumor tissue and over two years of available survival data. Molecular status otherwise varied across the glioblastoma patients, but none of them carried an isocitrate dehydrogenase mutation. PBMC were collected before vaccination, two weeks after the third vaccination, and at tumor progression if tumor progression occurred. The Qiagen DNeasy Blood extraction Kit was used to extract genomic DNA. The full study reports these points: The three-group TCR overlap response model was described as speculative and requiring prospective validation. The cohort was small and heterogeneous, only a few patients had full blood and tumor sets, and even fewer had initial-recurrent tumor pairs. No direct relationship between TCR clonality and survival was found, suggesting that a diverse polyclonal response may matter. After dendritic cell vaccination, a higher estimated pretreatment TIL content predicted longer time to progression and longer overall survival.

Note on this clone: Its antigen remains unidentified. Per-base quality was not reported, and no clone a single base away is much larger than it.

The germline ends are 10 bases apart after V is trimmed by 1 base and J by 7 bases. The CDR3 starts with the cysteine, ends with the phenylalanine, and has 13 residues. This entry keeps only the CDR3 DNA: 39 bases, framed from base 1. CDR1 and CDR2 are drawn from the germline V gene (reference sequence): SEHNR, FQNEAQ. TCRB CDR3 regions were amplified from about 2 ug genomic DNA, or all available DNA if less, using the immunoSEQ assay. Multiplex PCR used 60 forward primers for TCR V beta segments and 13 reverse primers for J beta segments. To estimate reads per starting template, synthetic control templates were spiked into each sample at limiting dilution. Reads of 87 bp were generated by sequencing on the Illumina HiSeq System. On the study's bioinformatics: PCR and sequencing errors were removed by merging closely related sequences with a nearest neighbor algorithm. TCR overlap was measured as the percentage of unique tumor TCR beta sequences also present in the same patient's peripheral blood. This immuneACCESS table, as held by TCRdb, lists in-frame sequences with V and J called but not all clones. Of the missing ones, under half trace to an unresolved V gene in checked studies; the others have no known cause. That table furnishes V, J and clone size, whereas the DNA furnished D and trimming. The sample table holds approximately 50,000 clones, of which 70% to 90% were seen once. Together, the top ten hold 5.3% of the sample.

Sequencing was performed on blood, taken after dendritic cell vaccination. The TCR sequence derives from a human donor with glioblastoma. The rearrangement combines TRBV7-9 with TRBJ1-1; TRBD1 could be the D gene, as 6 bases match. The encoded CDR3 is CASSLDPDSEAFF. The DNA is TGTGCCAGCAGCTTAGATCCGGACAGTGAAGCTTTCTTT.